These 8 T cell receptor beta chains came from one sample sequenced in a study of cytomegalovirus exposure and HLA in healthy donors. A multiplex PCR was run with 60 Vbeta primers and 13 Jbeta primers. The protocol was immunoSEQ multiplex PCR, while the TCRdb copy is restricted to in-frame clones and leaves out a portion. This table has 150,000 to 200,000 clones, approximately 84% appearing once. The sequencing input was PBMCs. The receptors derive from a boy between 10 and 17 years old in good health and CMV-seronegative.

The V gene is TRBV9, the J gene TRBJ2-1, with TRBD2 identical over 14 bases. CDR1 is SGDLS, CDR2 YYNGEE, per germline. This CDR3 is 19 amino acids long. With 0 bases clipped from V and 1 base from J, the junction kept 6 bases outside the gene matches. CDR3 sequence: CASSVAGTSGSISYNEQFF. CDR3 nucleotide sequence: TGTGCCAGCAGCGTAGCTGGGACTAGCGGGAGTATATCCTACAATGAGCAGTTCTTC. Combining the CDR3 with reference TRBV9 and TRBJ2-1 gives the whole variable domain DSGVTQTPKHLITATGQRVTLRCSPRSGDLSVYWYQQSLDQGLQFLIQYYNGEERAKGNILERFSAQQFPDLHSELNLSSLELGDSALYFCASSVAGTSGSISYNEQFFGPGTRLTVL.

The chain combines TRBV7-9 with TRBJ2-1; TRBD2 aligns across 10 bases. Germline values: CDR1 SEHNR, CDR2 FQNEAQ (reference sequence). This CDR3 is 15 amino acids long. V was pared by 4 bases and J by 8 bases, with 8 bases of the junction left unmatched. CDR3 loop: CASSSLGTSADEQFF. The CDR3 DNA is TGTGCCAGCAGCTCCCTAGGGACTAGCGCCGATGAGCAGTTCTTC.

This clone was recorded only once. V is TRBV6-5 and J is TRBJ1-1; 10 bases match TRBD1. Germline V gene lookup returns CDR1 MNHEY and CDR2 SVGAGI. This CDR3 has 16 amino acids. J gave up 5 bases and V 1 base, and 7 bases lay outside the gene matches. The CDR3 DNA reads TGTGCCAGCAGTTACTTCTCCGGGACAGGGGAGACTGAAGCTTTCTTT. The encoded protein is CASSYFSGTGETEAFF.

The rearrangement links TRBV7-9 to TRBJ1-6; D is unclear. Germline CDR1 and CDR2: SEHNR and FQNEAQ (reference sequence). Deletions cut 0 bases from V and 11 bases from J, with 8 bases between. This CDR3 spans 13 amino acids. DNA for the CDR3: TGTGCCAGCAGCTTAGCGGAGATTCCACCCCTCCACTTT. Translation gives CASSLAEIPPLHF.

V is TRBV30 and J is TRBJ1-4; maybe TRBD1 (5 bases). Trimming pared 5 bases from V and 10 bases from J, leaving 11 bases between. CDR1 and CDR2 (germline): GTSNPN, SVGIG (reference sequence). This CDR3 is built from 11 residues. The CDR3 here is CAWGGGGKLFF. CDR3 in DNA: TGTGCCTGGGGCGGGGGTGGAAAACTGTTTTTT.

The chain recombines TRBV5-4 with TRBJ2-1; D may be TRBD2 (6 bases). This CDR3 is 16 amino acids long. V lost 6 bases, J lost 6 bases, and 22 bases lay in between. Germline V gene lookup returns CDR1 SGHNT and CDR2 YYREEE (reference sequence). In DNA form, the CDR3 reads TGTGCCAGCACCCCCCACCAAGCGGGCCCTCGCAATGAGCAGTTCTTC. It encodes CASTPHQAGPRNEQFF.

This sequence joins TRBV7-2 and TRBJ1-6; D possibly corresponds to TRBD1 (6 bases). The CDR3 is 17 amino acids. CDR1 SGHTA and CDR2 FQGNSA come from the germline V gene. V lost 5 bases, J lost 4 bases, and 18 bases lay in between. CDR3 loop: CASSIRGPGTYNSPLHF. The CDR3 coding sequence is TGTGCCAGCAGCATCAGGGGTCCGGGAACATATAATTCACCCCTCCACTTT.

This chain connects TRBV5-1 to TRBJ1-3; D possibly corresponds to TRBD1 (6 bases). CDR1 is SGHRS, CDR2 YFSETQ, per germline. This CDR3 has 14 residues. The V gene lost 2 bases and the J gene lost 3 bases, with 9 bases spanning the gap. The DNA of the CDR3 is TGCGCCAGCAGCTTACCAGGGGATGGAAACACCATATATTTT. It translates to CASSLPGDGNTIYF.